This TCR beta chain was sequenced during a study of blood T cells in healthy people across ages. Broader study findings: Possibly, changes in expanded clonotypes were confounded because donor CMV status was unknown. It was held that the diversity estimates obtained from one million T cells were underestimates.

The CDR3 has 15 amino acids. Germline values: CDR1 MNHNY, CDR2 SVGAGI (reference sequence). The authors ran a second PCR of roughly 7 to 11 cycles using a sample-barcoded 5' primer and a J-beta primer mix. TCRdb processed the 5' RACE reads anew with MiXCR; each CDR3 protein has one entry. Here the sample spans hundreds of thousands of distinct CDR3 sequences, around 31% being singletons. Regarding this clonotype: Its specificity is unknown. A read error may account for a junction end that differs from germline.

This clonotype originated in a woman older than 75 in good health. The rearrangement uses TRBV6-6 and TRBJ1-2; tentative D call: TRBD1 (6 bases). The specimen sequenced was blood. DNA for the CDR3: TGTACCAGCAGTTACGTAGAGAGGGGGGACTATGGCTACACCTTC. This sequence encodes CTSSYVERGDYGYTF.